This T cell receptor beta chain originates from a study of cytomegalovirus exposure and HLA in healthy donors. Notes on the study in general: The authors later found most CMV-associated TCR beta chains appeared HLA-restricted. In vitro assays verified that three CMV-associated chains recognized CMV antigens specifically.

Germline trimming cut 7 bases from V and 1 base from J; bases unmatched to any gene: 8. CDR3 length: 15 residues. The V gene's germline CDR1 is SEHNR and CDR2 FQNEAQ (reference sequence). The study ran its PCR with 60 Vbeta and 13 Jbeta primers. The repertoire was sequenced with immunoSEQ multiplex PCR; TCRdb's copy has only in-frame clones and lacks some. The specimen's table records 85,000 to 110,000 clones. Turning to this clone: As yet, its antigen is unknown.

Sequences were obtained from PBMCs. This sequence was found in a man between 35 and 55 years old in good health and CMV-seronegative. The chain couples TRBV7-9 to TRBJ2-5; TRBD1 matches 8 bases. CDR3 in DNA: TGTGCCAGCACCACCGGGACAGGAGTCCAAGAGACCCAGTACTTC. Residues: CASTTGTGVQETQYF.